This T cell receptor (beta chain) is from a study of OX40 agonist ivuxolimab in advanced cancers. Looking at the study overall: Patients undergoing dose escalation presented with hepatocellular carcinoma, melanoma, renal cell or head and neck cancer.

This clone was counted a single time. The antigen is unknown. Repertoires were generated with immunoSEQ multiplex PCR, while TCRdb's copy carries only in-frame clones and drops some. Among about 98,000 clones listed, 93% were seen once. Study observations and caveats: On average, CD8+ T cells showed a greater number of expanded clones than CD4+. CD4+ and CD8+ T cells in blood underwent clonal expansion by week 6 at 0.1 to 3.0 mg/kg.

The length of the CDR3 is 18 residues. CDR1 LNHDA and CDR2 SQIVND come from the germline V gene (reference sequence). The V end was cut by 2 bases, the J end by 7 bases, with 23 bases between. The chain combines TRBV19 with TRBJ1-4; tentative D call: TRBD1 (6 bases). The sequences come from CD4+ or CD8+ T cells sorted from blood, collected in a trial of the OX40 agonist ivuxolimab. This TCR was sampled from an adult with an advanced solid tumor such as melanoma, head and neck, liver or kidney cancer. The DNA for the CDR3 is TGTGCCAGTAGTATAAGAAGTTCGAGGGGGGATTGGGGTGAAAAACTGTTTTTT. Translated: CASSIRSSRGDWGEKLFF.